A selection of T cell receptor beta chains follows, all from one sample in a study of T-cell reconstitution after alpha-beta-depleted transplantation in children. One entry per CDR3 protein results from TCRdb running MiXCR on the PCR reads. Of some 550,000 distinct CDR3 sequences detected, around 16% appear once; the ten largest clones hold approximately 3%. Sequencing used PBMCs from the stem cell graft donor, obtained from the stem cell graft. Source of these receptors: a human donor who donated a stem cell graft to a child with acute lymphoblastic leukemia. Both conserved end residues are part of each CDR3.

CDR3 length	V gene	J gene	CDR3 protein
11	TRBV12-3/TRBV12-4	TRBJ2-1	CASSLRNEQFF
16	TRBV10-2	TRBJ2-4	CASSHPGQGFQNIQYF
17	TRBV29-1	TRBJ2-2	CSVLLFSGTANTGELFF
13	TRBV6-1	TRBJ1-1	CASKGLLNTEAFF
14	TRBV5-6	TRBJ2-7	CASRSGTGLYEQYF
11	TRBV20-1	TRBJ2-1	CSARVGGKQFF
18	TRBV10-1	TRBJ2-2	CASSEIGVAGANTGELFF
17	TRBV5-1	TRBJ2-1	CASSLKFKREDPNEQFF
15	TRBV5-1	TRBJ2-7	CASSLFRDPPYEQYF
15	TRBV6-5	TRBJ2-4	CASSSRQGPRDIQYF
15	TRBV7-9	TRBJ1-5	CASSLDAGRDQPQHF
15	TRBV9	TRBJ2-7	CASSVYGQTAYEQYF
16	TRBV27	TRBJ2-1	CASYLGGEAVYNEQFF
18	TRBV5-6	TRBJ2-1	CASSLRGLNLPSYNEQFF
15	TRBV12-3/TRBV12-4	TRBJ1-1	CASTLAVLRDTEAFF
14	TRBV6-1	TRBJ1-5	CASSPLRGNQPQHF
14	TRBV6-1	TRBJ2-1	CASGAGGIYNEQFF
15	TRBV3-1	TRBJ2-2	CASSQDGQGAGELFF
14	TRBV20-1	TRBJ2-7	CSAVVPSGPYEQYF
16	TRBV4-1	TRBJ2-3	CASSQTGLVVADTQYF
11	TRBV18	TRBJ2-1	CASSRQNEQFF
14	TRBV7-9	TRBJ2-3	CASSRGLSTDTQYF
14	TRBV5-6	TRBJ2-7	CASSTGLRPYEQYF
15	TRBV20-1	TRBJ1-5	CSARAGENSNQPQHF
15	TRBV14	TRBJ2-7	CASSLLAAYSYEQYF
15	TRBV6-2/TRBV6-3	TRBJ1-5	CASSYLGQGNQPQHF
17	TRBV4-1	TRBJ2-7	CASSQAVGGGPSYEQYF
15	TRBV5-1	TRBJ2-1	CASSLAGGPPNEQFF
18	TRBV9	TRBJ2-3	CASSRGLAGGPPTDTQYF
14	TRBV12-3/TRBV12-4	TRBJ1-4	CASSLQDTNEKLFF
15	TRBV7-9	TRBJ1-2	CASSPLPALVYGYTF
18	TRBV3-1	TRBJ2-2	CASSQVPIGGGRTGELFF
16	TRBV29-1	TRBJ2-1	CSVEVKDRVERNEQFF
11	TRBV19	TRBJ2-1	CASSIGNEQFF
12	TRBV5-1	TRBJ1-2	CASSLAQSGYTF
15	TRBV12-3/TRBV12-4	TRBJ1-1	CASSIPAVWNTEAFF
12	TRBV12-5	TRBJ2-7	CASGSVSYEQYF
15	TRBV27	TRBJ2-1	CASSLSAGAYNEQFF
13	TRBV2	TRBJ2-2	CASRNGGTGELFF
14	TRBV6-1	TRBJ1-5	CATTGQVSNQPQHF
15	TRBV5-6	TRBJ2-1	CASSWGLAGVNEQFF
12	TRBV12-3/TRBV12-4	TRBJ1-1	CATGAGIAEAFF
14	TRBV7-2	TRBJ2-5	CASSWSPRSETQYF
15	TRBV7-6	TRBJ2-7	CASSLADRGDYEQYF
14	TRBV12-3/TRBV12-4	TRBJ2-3	CASTGGASTDTQYF
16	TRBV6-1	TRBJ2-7	CASRKQPRDRGYEQYF
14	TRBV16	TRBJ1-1	CASSQSYSNTEAFF
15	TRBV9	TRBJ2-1	CASSVEPGAANEQFF
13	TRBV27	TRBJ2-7	CASSLYRDYEQYF
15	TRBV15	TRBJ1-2	CATSRPPGAFYGYTF
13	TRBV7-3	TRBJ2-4	CASSSTGENIQYF
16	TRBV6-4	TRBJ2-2	CASSDPGAANTGELFF
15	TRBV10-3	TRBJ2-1	CAISDPSGSYNEQFF